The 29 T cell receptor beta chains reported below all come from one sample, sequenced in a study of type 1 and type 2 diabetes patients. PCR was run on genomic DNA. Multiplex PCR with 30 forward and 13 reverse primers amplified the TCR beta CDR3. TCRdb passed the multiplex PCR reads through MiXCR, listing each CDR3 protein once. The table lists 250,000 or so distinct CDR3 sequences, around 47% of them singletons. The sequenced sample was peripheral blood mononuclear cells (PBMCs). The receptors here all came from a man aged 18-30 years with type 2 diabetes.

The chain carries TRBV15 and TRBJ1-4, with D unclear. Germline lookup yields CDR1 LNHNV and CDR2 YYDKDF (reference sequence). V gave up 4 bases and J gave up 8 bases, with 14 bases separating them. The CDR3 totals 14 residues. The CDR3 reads CATSTDPIREKLFF. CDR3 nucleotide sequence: TGTGCCACCAGCACCGACCCTATTAGGGAAAAACTGTTTTTT.

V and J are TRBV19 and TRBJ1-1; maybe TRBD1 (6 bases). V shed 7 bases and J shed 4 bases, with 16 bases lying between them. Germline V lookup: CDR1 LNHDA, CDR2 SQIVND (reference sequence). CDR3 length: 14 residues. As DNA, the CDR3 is TGTGCCAGTACCAAACAGGGATCTGGCACTGAAGCTTTCTTT. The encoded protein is CASTKQGSGTEAFF.

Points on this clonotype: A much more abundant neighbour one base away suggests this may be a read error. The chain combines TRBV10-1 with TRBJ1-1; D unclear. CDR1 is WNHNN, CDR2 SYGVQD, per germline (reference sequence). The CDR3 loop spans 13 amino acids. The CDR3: CASKQTSNIEAFF. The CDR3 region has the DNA TGCGCCAGCAAACAGACCTCGAACATTGAAGCTTTCTTT.

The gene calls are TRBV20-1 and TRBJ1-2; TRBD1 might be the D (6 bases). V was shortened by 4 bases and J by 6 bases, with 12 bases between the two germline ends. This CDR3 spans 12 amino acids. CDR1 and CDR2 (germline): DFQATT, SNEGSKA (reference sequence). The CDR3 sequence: CSAIDRFNGYTF. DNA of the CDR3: TGCAGTGCTATAGACAGGTTCAATGGCTACACCTTC.

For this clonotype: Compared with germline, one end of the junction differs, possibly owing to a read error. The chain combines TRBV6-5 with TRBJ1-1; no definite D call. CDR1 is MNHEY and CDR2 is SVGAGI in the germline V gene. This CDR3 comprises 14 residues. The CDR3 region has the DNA TGTGCCAGCAGCCACGAAATCCTGAACGCTGAAGCTTTCTTT. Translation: CASSHEILNAEAFF.

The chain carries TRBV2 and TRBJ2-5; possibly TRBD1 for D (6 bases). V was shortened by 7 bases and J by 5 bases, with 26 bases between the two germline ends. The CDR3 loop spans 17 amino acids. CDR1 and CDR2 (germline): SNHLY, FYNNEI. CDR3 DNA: TGTGCCAGCAATTCAGAACAGGGCGAATTTGAGTGGGAGACCCAGTACTTC. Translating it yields CASNSEQGEFEWETQYF.

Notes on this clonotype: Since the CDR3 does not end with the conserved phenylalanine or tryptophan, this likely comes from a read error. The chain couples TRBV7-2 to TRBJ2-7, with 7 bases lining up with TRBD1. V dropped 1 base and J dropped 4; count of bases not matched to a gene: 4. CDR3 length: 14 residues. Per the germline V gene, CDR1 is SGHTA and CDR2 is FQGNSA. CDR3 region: CASSLEGAKYEQYY. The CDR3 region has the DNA TGTGCCAGCAGCTTAGAGGGGGCTAAATACGAGCAGTACTAC.

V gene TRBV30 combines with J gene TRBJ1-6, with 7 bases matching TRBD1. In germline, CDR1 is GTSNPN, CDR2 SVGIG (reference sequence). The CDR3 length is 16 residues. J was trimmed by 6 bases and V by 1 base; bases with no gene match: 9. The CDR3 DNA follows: TGTGCCTGGAGTGCCTCCTTCGGGACAGCTAATTCACCCCTCCACTTT. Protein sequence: CAWSASFGTANSPLHF.

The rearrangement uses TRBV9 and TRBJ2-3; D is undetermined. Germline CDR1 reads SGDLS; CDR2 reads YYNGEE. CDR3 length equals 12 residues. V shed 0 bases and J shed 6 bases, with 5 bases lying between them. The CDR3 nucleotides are TGTGCCAGCAGCGTAGCCGAGGATACGCAGTATTTT. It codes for CASSVAEDTQYF.

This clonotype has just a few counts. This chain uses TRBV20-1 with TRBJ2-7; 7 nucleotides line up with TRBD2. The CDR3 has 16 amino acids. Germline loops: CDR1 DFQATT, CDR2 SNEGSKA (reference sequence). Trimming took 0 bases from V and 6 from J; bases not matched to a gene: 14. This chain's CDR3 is CSARDKIGEGLGEQYF. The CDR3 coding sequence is TGCAGTGCTAGAGATAAGATCGGGGAGGGCCTTGGCGAGCAGTACTTC.

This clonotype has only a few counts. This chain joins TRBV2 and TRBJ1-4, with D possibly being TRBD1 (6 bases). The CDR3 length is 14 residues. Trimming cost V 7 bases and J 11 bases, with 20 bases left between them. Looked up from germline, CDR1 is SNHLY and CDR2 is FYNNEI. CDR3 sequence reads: CASKAPEQGGKLFF. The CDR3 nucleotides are TGTGCCAGCAAGGCTCCTGAACAGGGAGGGAAACTGTTTTTT.

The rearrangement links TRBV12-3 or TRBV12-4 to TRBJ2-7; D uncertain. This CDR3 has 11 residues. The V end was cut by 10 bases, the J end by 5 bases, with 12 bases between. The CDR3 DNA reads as TGTGCCACCACTACGCGACACGAGCAGTACTTC. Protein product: CATTTRHEQYF.

The CDR3 reads CSARVEENTGELFF. CDR3 nucleotides: TGCAGTGCTAGAGTAGAAGAGAACACCGGGGAGCTGTTTTTT. The gene calls are TRBV20-1 and TRBJ2-2; no clear D. Trimming removed 1 base from V and 1 base from J, with 7 bases in between. The CDR3 covers 14 residues. Germline CDR1 DFQATT, CDR2 SNEGSKA (reference sequence).

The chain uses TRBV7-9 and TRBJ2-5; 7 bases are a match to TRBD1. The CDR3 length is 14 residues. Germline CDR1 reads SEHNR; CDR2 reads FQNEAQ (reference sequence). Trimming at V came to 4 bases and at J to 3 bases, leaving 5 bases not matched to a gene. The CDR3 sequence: CASSWRQGEETQYF. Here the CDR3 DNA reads TGTGCCAGCAGCTGGCGACAGGGAGAAGAGACCCAGTACTTC.

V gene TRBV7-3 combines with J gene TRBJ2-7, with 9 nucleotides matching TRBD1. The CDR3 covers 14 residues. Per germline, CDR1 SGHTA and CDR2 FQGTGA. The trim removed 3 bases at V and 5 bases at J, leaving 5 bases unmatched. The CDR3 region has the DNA TGTGCCAGCAGCTTGGGACAGGGATGGAACGAGCAGTACTTC. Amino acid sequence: CASSLGQGWNEQYF.

The CDR3 DNA reads TGTGCCAGCAGTACGTACAGGGGGCGGAGTGGGCAGTACTTC. This codes for CASSTYRGRSGQYF. This rearrangement joins TRBV12-5 to TRBJ2-7, with 9 positions matching TRBD1. Per the germline V gene, CDR1 is LGHNT and CDR2 is FRNRAP. The CDR3 loop spans 14 amino acids.

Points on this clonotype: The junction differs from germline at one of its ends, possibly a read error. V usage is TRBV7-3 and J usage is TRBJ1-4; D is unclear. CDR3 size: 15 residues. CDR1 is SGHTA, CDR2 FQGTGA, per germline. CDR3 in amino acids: CTSSLSGGLNEKLFF. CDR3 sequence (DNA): TGTACCAGCAGCTTATCGGGAGGGCTTAATGAAAAACTGTTTTTT.

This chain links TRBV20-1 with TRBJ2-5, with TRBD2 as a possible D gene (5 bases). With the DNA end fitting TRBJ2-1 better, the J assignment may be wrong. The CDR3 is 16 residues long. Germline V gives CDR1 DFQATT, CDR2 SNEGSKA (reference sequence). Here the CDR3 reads CSARDGGRHLEKGQFF. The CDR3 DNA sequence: TGCAGTGCTAGAGATGGAGGACGGCACCTGGAGAAGGGGCAGTTCTTC.

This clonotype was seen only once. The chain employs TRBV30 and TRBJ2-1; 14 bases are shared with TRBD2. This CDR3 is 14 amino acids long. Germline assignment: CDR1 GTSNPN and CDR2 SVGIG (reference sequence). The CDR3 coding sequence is TGTGCAGGGGGGACTAGCGGGAGACCAGTTGAGCAGTTCTTC. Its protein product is CAGGTSGRPVEQFF.

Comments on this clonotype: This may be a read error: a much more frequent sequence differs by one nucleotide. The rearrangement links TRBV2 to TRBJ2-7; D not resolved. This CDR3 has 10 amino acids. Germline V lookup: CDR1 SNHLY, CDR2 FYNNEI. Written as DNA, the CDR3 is TGTACCAGCATGGGGTACGAGCAGTACTTC. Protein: CTSMGYEQYF.

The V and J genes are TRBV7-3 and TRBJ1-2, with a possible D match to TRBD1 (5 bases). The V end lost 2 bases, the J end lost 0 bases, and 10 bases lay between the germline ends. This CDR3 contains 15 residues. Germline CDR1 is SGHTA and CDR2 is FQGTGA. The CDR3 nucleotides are TGTGCCAGCAGCTTATCGGGGGACGCTAACTATGGCTACACCTTC. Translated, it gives CASSLSGDANYGYTF.

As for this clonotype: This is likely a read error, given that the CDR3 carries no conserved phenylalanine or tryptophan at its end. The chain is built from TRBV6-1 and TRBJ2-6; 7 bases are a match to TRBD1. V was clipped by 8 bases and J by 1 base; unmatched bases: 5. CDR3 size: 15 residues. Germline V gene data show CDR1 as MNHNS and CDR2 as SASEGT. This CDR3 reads CASHTGDSGANVLTS. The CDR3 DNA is TGTGCCAGCCACACAGGGGATTCTGGGGCCAACGTCCTGACTTCC.

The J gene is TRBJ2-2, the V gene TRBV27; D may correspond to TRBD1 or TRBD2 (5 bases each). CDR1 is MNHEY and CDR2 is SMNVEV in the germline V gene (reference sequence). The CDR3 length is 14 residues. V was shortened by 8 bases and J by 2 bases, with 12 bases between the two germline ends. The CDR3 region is CASAIRDNTGELFF. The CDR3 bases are TGTGCCAGCGCCATACGGGACAACACCGGGGAGCTGTTTTTT.

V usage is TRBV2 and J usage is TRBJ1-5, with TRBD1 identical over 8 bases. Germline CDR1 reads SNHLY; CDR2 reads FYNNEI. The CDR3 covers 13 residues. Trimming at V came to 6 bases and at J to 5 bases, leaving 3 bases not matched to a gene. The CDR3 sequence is CASRDRVDQPQHF. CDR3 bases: TGTGCCAGCAGGGACAGGGTGGATCAGCCCCAGCATTTT.

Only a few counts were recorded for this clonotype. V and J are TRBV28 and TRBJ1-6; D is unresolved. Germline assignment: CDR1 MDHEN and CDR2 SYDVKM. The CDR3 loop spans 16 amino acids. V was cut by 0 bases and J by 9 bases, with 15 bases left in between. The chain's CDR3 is CASSLWGKSGASPLHF. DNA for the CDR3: TGTGCCAGCAGTTTATGGGGGAAAAGCGGCGCTTCACCCCTCCACTTT.

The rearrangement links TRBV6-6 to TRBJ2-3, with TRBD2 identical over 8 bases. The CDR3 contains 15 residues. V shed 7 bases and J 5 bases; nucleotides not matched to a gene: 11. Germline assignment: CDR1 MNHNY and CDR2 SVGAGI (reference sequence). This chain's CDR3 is CASKYGGASIDTQYF. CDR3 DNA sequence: TGTGCCAGCAAATACGGGGGGGCCAGTATAGATACGCAGTATTTT.

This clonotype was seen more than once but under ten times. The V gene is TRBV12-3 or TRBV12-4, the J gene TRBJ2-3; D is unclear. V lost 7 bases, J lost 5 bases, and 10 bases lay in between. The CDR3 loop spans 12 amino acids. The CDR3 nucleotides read TGTGCCAGCACCACAACGAGAGATACGCAGTATTTT. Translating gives CASTTTRDTQYF.

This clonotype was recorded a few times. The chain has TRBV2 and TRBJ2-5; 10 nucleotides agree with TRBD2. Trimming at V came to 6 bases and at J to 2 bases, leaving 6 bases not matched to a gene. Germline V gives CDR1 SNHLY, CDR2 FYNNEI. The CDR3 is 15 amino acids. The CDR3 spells CASRTTSGIQETQYF. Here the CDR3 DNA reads TGTGCCAGCAGAACAACTAGCGGGATTCAAGAGACCCAGTACTTC.

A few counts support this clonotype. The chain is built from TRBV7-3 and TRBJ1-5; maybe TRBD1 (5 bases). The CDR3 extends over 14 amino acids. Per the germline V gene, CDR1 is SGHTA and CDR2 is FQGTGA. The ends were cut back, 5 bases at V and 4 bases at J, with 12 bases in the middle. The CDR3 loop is CASSLRGMNQPQHF. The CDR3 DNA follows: TGTGCCAGCAGCCTGCGGGGGATGAATCAGCCCCAGCATTTT.